What follows are 10 T cell receptor beta chains derived from one specimen sequenced in a study of T cell repertoires in cytomegalovirus infection. TCRdb analysed the reads with MiXCR anew, one entry per CDR3 protein. Of roughly 600,000 distinct CDR3 sequences listed, around 24% were seen once; the top ten hold 7% to 9%. The sample taken for sequencing was CD8+ T cells from PBMCs. These receptors all stem from a human donor in good health (CMV status not recorded). Some clones in this sample may be carry-over from other donors' samples.

The chain's CDR3 is CASSLGRLAENNEQFF. Here the CDR3 DNA reads TGTGCCAGCAGCTTAGGTAGACTAGCGGAAAACAATGAGCAGTTCTTC. The gene calls are TRBV7-9 and TRBJ2-1, with 9 bases that match TRBD2. V gave up 1 base and J gave up 5 bases; unmatched junction bases: 6. CDR1 is SEHNR and CDR2 is FQNEAQ in the germline V gene (reference sequence). This CDR3 is built from 16 residues.

Concerning this clonotype: A much larger clone lies a single base off, so this may be a read error. This chain's CDR3 is CASSNTTVPGNTIYF. CDR3 in DNA: TGTGCCAGCAGCAACACGACGGTACCTGGAAACACCATATATTTT. The chain has TRBV7-8 and TRBJ1-3; D call uncertain. V was cut by 5 bases and J by 2 bases, with 13 bases left in between. This CDR3 comprises 15 residues. Germline assignment: CDR1 SGHVS and CDR2 FQNEAQ.

At least ten counts were recorded for this clonotype. V and J are TRBV12-3 or TRBV12-4 and TRBJ2-5; D unresolved. Trimming removed 2 bases at V and 3 bases at J, with 10 bases between. The CDR3 sequence is 14 residues long. The chain's CDR3 is CASSLIEEKETQYF. For the CDR3, the DNA is TGTGCCAGCAGTTTAATAGAAGAGAAAGAGACCCAGTACTTC.

About this clonotype: This may be a read error: a much more frequent sequence differs by one nucleotide. The genes are TRBV7-9 and TRBJ1-1; D unresolved. The germline gives CDR1 SEHNR, CDR2 FQNEAQ (reference sequence). The CDR3 is made up of 14 amino acids. The V and J ends lost 4 bases and 0 bases respectively, with 9 bases between them. The CDR3 nucleotides are TGTGCCAGCAGCTCGGGAGAGTTGAACACTGAAGCTTTCTTT. It yields the protein CASSSGELNTEAFF.

The chain joins TRBV7-9 to TRBJ1-2; 9 nucleotides match TRBD1. CDR3 length equals 14 residues. Germline V gene data show CDR1 as SEHNR and CDR2 as FQNEAQ (reference sequence). The junction had 5 bases not matched to a gene; V was cut back by 5 bases and J by 4 bases. The DNA for the CDR3 is TGTGCCAGCAGCGCCCAGGACAGGGGCTATGGCTACACCTTC. Its translation: CASSAQDRGYGYTF.

This clonotype has at least ten counts. The rearrangement uses TRBV27 and TRBJ2-2; no definite D call. V dropped 3 bases and J dropped 0 bases, with 11 bases sitting between them. Germline V gene lookup returns CDR1 MNHEY and CDR2 SMNVEV (reference sequence). This CDR3 has 16 residues. Here the CDR3 reads CASSFFTPPNTGELFF. The CDR3 nucleotides are TGTGCCAGCAGTTTCTTCACTCCTCCGAACACCGGGGAGCTGTTTTTT.

V is TRBV13 and J is TRBJ2-5; D assignment may be TRBD1 or TRBD2 (5 bases each). Germline lookup yields CDR1 PRHDT and CDR2 FYEKMQ (reference sequence). CDR3 size: 16 residues. V lost 3 bases and J lost 5, with 19 bases in between. The CDR3 loop is CASSLSGPKGWETQYF. CDR3 nucleotide sequence: TGTGCCAGCAGCTTGTCGGGACCTAAAGGATGGGAGACCCAGTACTTC.

This clonotype has at least ten counts. J is TRBJ1-1 and V is TRBV28; TRBD1 is a possible D gene (5 bases). The CDR3 is 15 amino acids. Germline CDR1 reads MDHEN; CDR2 reads SYDVKM. V was shortened by 2 bases and J by 1 base, with 11 bases between the two germline ends. The CDR3 coding sequence is TGTGCCAGCAGTTTAGTGGCAGGGACGAACACTGAAGCTTTCTTT. As protein: CASSLVAGTNTEAFF.

The sample holds a few counts of this clonotype. V and J are TRBV2 and TRBJ2-5; unclear D gene. The germline V and J ends were trimmed by 2 bases and 4 bases, with 11 bases remaining between them. Germline CDR1 and CDR2: SNHLY and FYNNEI. The CDR3 is made up of 14 amino acids. CDR3 sequence reads: CASSEFVGIETQYF. The CDR3 DNA sequence: TGTGCCAGCAGTGAATTTGTAGGGATAGAGACCCAGTACTTC.

A note on this clonotype: A much larger clone lies one base from this, so it may be a read error. The chain has TRBV7-2 and TRBJ2-7, with D perhaps TRBD1 or TRBD2 (5 bases each). Germline V gene data show CDR1 as SGHTA and CDR2 as FQGNSA. V dropped 3 bases and J dropped 0 bases, with 12 bases sitting between them. The CDR3 has 15 residues. CDR3 DNA: TGTGCCAGCAGCTTGTGGGACCGCTTCTCCTACGAGCAGTACTTC. Its protein product is CASSLWDRFSYEQYF.